These 13 T cell receptor beta chains originate from one sample sequenced in a study of T-cell memory formation after mild COVID-19. Each CDR3 protein gets one entry after TCRdb re-called the 5' RACE reads with MiXCR. The sample contains 250,000 to 300,000 distinct CDR3 sequences, roughly 17% of which appear only once. The specimen was PBMCs or a T cell subset sorted from them (not recorded which). Receptors were obtained from a young man who had mild COVID-19 (a few samples of this study predate the infection). Cell type and time point are not known.

This clonotype was seen only a few times. The chain uses TRBV20-1 and TRBJ2-7; 9 bases match TRBD1. The germline CDR1 and CDR2 sequences are DFQATT and SNEGSKA (reference sequence). J lost 7 bases, V lost 5 bases, and 9 bases had no gene match. The CDR3 is 13 amino acids. CDR3 in DNA: TGCAGTGCTCTCCGGGACAGGGTCGAGGAGCAGTACTTC. Its protein product is CSALRDRVEEQYF.

The chain carries TRBV27 and TRBJ2-7, with unresolved D. The CDR3 sequence is 13 residues long. Per germline, CDR1 MNHEY and CDR2 SMNVEV (reference sequence). The ends were cut back, 7 bases at V and 6 bases at J, with 16 bases in the middle. The CDR3 loop reads CASTRSPDFEQYF. Here the CDR3 DNA reads TGTGCCAGCACCAGAAGTCCGGATTTCGAGCAGTACTTC.

The chain links TRBV11-2 to TRBJ2-7; D may be TRBD2 (5 bases). Germline V gene lookup returns CDR1 SGHAT and CDR2 FQNNGV. V gave up 1 base and J gave up 2 bases, with 12 bases separating them. The CDR3 sequence is 15 residues long. The CDR3 protein is CASSLVSGGPYEQYV. The DNA for the CDR3 is TGTGCCAGCAGCTTAGTGAGCGGCGGACCCTACGAGCAGTACGTC.

The sample holds many counts of this clonotype. The chain has TRBV21-1 and TRBJ2-3; TRBD1 reflects the table's D call only, with no check against the DNA. TRBV21-1 represents a pseudogene. The CDR3 is 11 amino acids. The CDR3 loop reads CASSKRVGEYF. CDR3 nucleotides: TGTGCCAGCAGCAAGCGGGTGGGGGAGTATTTT.

The chain is built from TRBV7-2 and TRBJ1-1; D might be TRBD1 (5 bases). The CDR3 is made up of 14 amino acids. V lost 1 base and J lost 1, with 7 bases in between. CDR1 and CDR2 from the germline V gene are SGHTA and FQGNSA. The CDR3 is CASSLGQRNTEAFF. CDR3 DNA: TGTGCCAGCAGCTTAGGACAGAGGAACACTGAAGCTTTCTTT.

This clonotype was detected many times. The gene calls are TRBV5-1 and TRBJ2-1, with 10 nucleotides matching TRBD1. This CDR3 has 17 residues. J was trimmed by 6 bases and V by 0 bases; bases with no gene match: 9. Germline CDR1 is SGHRS and CDR2 is YFSETQ. The CDR3 protein is CASSLEVGDRGVNEQFF. The CDR3 DNA reads as TGCGCCAGCAGCTTGGAGGTGGGGGACAGGGGCGTCAATGAGCAGTTCTTC. Full variable domain (remainder filled in from reference TRBV5-1 and TRBJ2-1): KAGVTQTPRYLIKTRGQQVTLSCSPISGHRSVSWYQQTPGQGLQFLFEYFSETQRNKGNFPGRFSGRQFSNSRSEMNVSTLELGDSALYLCASSLEVGDRGVNEQFFGPGTRLTVL.

This clonotype was found a few times. V and J are TRBV12-3 or TRBV12-4 and TRBJ1-2; 7 positions match TRBD1. This CDR3 region has 15 residues. Losses at the gene ends were 5 bases for V and 1 base for J; bases not matched to a gene: 7. CDR3 DNA sequence: TGTGCCAGCAGTCCACGCCGGGACAGTAACTATGGCTACACCTTC. Its translation is CASSPRRDSNYGYTF.

This chain connects TRBV18 to TRBJ1-4; weak D call: TRBD1 (5 bases). Trimming cost V 3 bases and J 8 bases, with 10 bases left between them. From germline, CDR1 is KGHSH and CDR2 LQKENI. This CDR3 is 13 amino acids long. The CDR3, as DNA: TGTGCCAGCTCACCGGGGGGTTCGGAAAAACTGTTTTTT. The encoded protein is CASSPGGSEKLFF.

This clonotype has a count of ten or more. In nucleotides, the CDR3 is TGCGCCAGCAGGGATGACAGGGACTATGGCTACACCTTC. Residues: CASRDDRDYGYTF. V is TRBV5-1 and J is TRBJ1-2; 7 bases line up with TRBD1. The germline CDR1 and CDR2 sequences are SGHRS and YFSETQ. V lost 5 bases, J lost 3 bases, and 4 bases stayed unmatched. The CDR3 contains 13 residues.

The chain joins TRBV7-2 to TRBJ1-2; 8 nucleotides match TRBD1. J lost 6 bases, V lost 5 bases, and 8 bases had no gene match. The CDR3 contains 14 residues. Germline V lookup: CDR1 SGHTA, CDR2 FQGNSA. The CDR3 here is CASSTTGGYDGYTF. The CDR3 nucleotides read TGTGCCAGCAGCACTACAGGGGGTTATGATGGCTACACCTTC. Complete variable domain (other parts from reference TRBV7-2 and TRBJ1-2): GAGVSQSPSNKVTEKGKDVELRCDPISGHTALYWYRQSLGQGLEFLIYFQGNSAPDKSGLPSDRFSAERTGGSVSTLTIQRTQQEDSAVYLCASSTTGGYDGYTFGSGTRLTVV.

The chain is built from TRBV27 and TRBJ2-1; TRBD1 is a possible D gene (7 bases). The V gene's germline CDR1 is MNHEY and CDR2 SMNVEV (reference sequence). Trimming took 6 bases from V and 5 from J, leaving 11 bases between them. The CDR3 extends over 13 amino acids. CDR3 loop: CASSRGTDNEQFF. The DNA of the CDR3 is TGTGCCAGCAGCCGGGGGACAGACAATGAGCAGTTCTTC.

The V gene is TRBV5-1, the J gene TRBJ2-3, with D unclear. This CDR3 comprises 15 residues. Trimming cost V 0 bases and J 1 base, with 9 bases left between them. The germline gives CDR1 SGHRS, CDR2 YFSETQ. The CDR3 nucleotides read TGCGCCAGCAGCTTGGCGGCAGGCCGCACAGATACGCAGTATTTT. It yields the protein CASSLAAGRTDTQYF.

The V gene is TRBV12-3 or TRBV12-4, the J gene TRBJ1-1; no clear D gene. The ends were cut back, 10 bases at V and 2 bases at J, with 11 bases in the middle. This CDR3 contains 12 residues. The DNA of the CDR3 is TGTGCCACCCGCCGGGGAAACACTGAAGCTTTCTTT. Translating gives CATRRGNTEAFF.